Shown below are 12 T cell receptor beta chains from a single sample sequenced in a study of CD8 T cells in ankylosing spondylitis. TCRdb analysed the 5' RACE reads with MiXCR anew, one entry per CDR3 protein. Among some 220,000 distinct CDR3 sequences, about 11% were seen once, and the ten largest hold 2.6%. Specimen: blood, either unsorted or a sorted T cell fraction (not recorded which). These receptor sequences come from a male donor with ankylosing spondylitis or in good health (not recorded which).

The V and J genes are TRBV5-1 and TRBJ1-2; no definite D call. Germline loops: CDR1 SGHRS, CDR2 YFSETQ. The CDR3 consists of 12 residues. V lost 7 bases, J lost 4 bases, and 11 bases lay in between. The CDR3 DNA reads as TGCGCCAGCTACCAGCCCCTCTATGGCTACACCTTC. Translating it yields CASYQPLYGYTF.

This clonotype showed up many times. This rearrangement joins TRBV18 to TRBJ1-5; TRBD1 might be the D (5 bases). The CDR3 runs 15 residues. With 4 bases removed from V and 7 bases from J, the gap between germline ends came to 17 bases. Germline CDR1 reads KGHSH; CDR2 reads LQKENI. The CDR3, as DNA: TGTGCCAGCTCACTAGAGAAAGGGGTGGGCCAGCCCCAGCATTTT. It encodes CASSLEKGVGQPQHF.

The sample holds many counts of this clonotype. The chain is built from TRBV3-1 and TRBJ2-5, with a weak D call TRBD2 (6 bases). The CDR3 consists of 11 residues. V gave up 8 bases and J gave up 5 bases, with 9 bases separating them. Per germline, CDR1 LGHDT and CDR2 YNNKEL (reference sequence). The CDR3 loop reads CASGTWETQYF. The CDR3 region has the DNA TGTGCCAGCGGGACTTGGGAGACCCAGTACTTC.

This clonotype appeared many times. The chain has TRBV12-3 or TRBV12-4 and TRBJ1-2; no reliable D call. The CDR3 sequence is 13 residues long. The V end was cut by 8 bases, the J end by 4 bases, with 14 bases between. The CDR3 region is CASGRGSGYGYTF. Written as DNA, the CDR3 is TGTGCCAGCGGACGGGGTTCAGGCTATGGCTACACCTTC.

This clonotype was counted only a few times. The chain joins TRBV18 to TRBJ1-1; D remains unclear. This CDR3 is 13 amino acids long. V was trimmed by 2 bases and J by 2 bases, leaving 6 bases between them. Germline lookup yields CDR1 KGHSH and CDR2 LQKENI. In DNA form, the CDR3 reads TGTGCCAGCTCACCAAAGCCTAACACTGAAGCTTTCTTT. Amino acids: CASSPKPNTEAFF. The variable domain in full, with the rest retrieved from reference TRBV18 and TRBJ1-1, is NAGVMQNPRHLVRRRGQEARLRCSPMKGHSHVYWYRQLPEEGLKFMVYLQKENIIDESGMPKERFSAEFPKEGPSILRIQQVVRGDSAAYFCASSPKPNTEAFFGQGTRLTVV.

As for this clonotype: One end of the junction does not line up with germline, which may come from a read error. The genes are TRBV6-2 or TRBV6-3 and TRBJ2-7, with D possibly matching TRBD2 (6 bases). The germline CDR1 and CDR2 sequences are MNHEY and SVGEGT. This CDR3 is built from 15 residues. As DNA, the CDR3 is TGTGCCGGCAGTCCCTACGGGGGATACTCCTACGAGCAGTACTTC. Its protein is CAGSPYGGYSYEQYF.

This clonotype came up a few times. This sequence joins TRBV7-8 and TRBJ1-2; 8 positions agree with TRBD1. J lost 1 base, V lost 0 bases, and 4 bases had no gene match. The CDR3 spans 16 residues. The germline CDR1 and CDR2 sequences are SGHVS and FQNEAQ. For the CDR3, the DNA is TGTGCCAGCAGCTTAGCGTCACAGGGGGGTAACTATGGCTACACCTTC. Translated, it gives CASSLASQGGNYGYTF. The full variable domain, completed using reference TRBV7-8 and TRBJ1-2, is GAGVSQSPRYKVAKRGQDVALRCDPISGHVSLFWYQQALGQGPEFLTYFQNEAQLDKSGLPSDRFFAERPEGSVSTLKIQRTQQEDSAVYLCASSLASQGGNYGYTFGSGTRLTVV.

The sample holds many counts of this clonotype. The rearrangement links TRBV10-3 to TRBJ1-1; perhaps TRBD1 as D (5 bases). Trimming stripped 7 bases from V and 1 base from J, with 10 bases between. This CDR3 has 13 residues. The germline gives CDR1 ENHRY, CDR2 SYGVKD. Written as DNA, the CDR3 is TGTGCCATCAAGAAGGGGACGAACACTGAAGCTTTCTTT. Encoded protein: CAIKKGTNTEAFF.

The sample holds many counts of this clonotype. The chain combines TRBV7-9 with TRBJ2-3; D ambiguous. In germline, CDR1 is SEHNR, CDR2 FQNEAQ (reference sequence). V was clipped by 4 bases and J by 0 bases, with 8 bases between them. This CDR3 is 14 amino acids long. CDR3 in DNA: TGTGCCAGCAGCTCCTCCGCGAGCACAGATACGCAGTATTTT. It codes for CASSSSASTDTQYF.

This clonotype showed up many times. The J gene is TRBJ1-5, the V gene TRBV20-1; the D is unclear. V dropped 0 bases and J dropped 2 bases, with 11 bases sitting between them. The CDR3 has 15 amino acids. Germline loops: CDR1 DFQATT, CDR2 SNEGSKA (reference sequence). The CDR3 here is CSARDNVQGNQPQHF. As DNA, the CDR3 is TGCAGTGCTAGAGATAACGTTCAAGGCAATCAGCCCCAGCATTTT.

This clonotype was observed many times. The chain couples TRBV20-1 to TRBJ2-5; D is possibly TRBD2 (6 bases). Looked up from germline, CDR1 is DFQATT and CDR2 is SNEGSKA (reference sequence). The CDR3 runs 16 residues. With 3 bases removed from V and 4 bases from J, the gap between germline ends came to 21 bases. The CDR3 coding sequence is TGCAGTGCTAGGTGGAGTCAACTAGTGGGGGGAGAGACCCAGTACTTC. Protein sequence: CSARWSQLVGGETQYF.

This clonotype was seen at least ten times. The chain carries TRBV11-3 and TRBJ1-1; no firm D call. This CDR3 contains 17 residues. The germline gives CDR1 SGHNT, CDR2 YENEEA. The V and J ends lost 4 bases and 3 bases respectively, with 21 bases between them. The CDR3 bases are TGTGCCAGCAGCTCGCGGGGTATGGGGAGGGTACACACTGAAGCTTTCTTT. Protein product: CASSSRGMGRVHTEAFF.